Listed here are 6 T cell receptor beta chains from one sample, sequenced in a study of T cells in localized non-small cell lung cancer (dated by TCRdb to the early 2020s). The library was obtained by the immunoSEQ multiplex PCR assay. TCRdb provides this immuneACCESS table in a form limited to in-frame rearrangements. Some clones are lacking; in checked studies, under half of them reflect an unresolved V gene, and why the rest are absent is not known. In all, the sample holds about 9,000 clones, and 92% of those were seen once. About 7.5% of the sample goes to the ten largest clones. The sequencing used peripheral blood, collected before any cancer treatment. The receptors were sampled from a woman aged 35 to 69 with stage I squamous cell lung carcinoma.

This clone was seen a single time. The chain has TRBV7-9 and TRBJ1-3, with D possibly matching TRBD1 (5 bases). V gave up 4 bases and J gave up 2 bases, with 12 bases separating them. Germline CDR1 SEHNR, CDR2 FQNEAQ (reference sequence). The CDR3 consists of 15 residues. The CDR3 DNA reads TGTGCCAGCAGCTCCCCTAGGGGAGCTGGAAACACCATATATTTT. It encodes CASSSPRGAGNTIYF.

This clone came up once. The V gene is TRBV5-5, the J gene TRBJ2-5, with 12 positions matching TRBD1. The CDR3 covers 17 residues. The germline V gene has CDR1 SGHKS and CDR2 YYEKEE (reference sequence). The V gene end was trimmed by 1 base and the J gene end by 7 bases; junction bases not matched to a gene: 11. The CDR3 loop reads CASSLNLGTGGVGTQYF. In DNA, the CDR3 is TGTGCCAGCAGCTTGAACCTCGGGACAGGGGGCGTAGGGACCCAGTACTTC.

With respect to this clone: Distinct nucleotide sequences in the sample also encode this CDR3. The rearrangement joins TRBV6-5 to TRBJ1-5; possibly TRBD1 for D (6 bases). Germline-derived CDR1 and CDR2 are MNHEY and SVGAGI. The CDR3 runs 15 residues. V shed 6 bases and J shed 2 bases, with 14 bases lying between them. The CDR3 nucleotides read TGTGCCAGCAGCCTACAGGGTATGCGCAATCAGCCCCAGCATTTT. Amino acid sequence: CASSLQGMRNQPQHF.

V gene TRBV6-1 combines with J gene TRBJ1-1; D gene uncertain. The V gene lost 3 bases and the J gene lost 0 bases, with 11 bases spanning the gap. Germline-derived CDR1 and CDR2 are MNHNS and SASEGT. The CDR3 loop spans 15 amino acids. The CDR3 loop is CASSDLGRLNTEAFF. CDR3 DNA sequence: TGTGCCAGCAGTGATCTAGGTAGATTGAACACTGAAGCTTTCTTT.

The chain carries TRBV11-2 and TRBJ1-4; no definite D call. The CDR3 length is 14 residues. Germline CDR1 reads SGHAT; CDR2 reads FQNNGV. V was shortened by 0 bases and J by 3 bases, with 5 bases between the two germline ends. The CDR3 DNA is TGTGCCAGCAGCTTAGATCTTGCTAATGAAAAACTGTTTTTT. Protein product: CASSLDLANEKLFF.

The chain employs TRBV5-4 and TRBJ2-6; maybe TRBD1 (5 bases). The CDR3 loop spans 16 amino acids. V gave up 9 bases and J gave up 0 bases, with 16 bases separating them. Germline V gene lookup returns CDR1 SGHNT and CDR2 YYREEE (reference sequence). The CDR3 loop reads CAIQDTYLSGANVLTF. The CDR3 coding sequence is TGTGCCATTCAGGACACCTACCTCTCTGGGGCCAACGTCCTGACTTTC.